The sequence of this T cell receptor (beta chain) was determined in a study of blood T cell repertoires in COVID-19. The table came from immunoSEQ multiplex PCR; TCRdb's copy has only in-frame clones and leaves some out. The data hold around 250,000 clones, with approximately 88% observed a single time. Germline V CDR1 and CDR2: MNHEY, SVGEGT. CDR3 length equals 14 residues. V dropped 2 bases and J dropped 6 bases, with 11 bases sitting between them. This clone has a handful of counts. Sequencing was performed on PBMCs or T cells enriched from blood (not recorded which). The TCR comes from a woman in her thirties or forties who had been exposed to COVID-19. The chain has TRBV6-2 or TRBV6-3 and TRBJ1-5; D is ambiguous. CDR3 bases: TGTGCCAGCAGTTACGGCGGTTTGAGTCAGCCCCAGCATTTT. It encodes CASSYGGLSQPQHF.